The clone carrying this TCR beta chain was found a few times. Measured with immunoSEQ multiplex PCR; TCRdb has only the in-frame clones, and not every one. The sample comprises hundreds of thousands of clones, 81% of which are singletons, and 7.5% rests with the top ten. The data stem from a study of blood T cell repertoires in COVID-19. V lost 4 bases to trimming and J lost 13 bases, with 10 bases between them. This CDR3 comprises 11 residues. Per germline, CDR1 MNHNY and CDR2 SVGAGI (reference sequence). This sequence was found in a woman of 80 years or more with COVID-19, enrolled during active disease. The chain is built from TRBV6-6 and TRBJ1-4, with D hard to call. The sample comprised peripheral blood. The CDR3 DNA is TGTGCCAGCAGTTGGGAGGGTAGACTGTTTTTT. Amino acid sequence: CASSWEGRLFF.